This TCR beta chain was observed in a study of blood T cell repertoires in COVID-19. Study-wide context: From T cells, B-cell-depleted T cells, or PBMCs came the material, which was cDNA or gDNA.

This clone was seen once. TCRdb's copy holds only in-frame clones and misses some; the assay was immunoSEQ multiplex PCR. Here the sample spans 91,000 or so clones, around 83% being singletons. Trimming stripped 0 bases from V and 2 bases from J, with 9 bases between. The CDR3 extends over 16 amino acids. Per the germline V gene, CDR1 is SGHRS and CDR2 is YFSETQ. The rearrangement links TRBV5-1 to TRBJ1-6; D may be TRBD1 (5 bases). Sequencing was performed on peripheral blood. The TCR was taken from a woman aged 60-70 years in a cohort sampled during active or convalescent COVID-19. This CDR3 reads CASSLAGGAYNSPLHF. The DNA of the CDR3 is TGCGCCAGCAGCTTGGCCGGGGGGGCCTATAATTCACCCCTCCACTTT.